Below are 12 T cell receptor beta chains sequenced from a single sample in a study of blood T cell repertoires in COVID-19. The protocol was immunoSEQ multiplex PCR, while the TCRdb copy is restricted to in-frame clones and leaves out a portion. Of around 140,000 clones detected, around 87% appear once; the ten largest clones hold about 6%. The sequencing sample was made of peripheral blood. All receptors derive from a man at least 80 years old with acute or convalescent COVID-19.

Written as DNA, the CDR3 is TGCAGCGTTGGAACAACCGGGACAGGGGTTGAGGGTACGCAGTATTTT. Its protein is CSVGTTGTGVEGTQYF. The V gene is TRBV29-1, the J gene TRBJ2-3; 10 bases agree with TRBD1. This CDR3 has 16 residues. Germline-derived CDR1 and CDR2 are SQVTM and ANQGSEA. After removal of 4 bases from V and 8 bases from J, the junction contained 15 bases not matched to a gene.

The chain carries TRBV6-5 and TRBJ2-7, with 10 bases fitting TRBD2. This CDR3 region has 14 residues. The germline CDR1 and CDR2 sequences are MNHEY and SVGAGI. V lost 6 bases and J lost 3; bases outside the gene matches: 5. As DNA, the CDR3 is TGTGCCAGCAGAGGACTAGCGGAATTCTACGAGCAGTACTTC. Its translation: CASRGLAEFYEQYF.

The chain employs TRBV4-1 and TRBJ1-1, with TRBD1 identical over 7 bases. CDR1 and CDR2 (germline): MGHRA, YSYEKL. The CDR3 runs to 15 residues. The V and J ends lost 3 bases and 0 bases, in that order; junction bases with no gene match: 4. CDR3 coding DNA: TGCGCCAGCAGCCAGGTCACAGGGGTGAACACTGAAGCTTTCTTT. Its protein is CASSQVTGVNTEAFF.

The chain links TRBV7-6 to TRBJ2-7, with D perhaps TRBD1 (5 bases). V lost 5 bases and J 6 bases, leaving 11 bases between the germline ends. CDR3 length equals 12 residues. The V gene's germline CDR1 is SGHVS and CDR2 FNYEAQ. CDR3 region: CASSGRGPEQYF. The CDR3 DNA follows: TGTGCCAGCAGCGGAAGGGGTCCCGAGCAGTACTTC.

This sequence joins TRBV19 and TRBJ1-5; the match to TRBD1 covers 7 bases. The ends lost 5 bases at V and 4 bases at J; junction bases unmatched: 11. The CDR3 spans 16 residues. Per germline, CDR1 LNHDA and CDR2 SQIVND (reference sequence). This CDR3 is CASSVHRDRLNQPQHF. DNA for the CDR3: TGTGCCAGTAGTGTTCACCGGGACAGATTAAATCAGCCCCAGCATTTT.

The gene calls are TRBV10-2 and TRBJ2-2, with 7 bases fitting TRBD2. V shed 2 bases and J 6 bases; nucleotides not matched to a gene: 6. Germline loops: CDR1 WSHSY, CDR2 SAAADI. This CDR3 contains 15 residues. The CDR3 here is CASSEGGRVAGELFF. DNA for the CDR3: TGCGCCAGCAGTGAGGGGGGGAGGGTCGCCGGGGAGCTGTTTTTT.

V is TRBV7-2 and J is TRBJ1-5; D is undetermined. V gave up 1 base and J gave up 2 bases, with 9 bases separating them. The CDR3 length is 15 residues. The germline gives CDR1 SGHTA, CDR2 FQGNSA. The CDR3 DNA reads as TGTGCCAGCAGCTTAGACGGGTTGGGCAATCAGCCCCAGCATTTT. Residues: CASSLDGLGNQPQHF.

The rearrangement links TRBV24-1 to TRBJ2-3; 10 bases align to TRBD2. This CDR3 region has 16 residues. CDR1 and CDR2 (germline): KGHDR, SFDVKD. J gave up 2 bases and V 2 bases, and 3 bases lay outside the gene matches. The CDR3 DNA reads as TGTGCCACCAGTGATTCTCTAGCGGGGGACACAGATACGCAGTATTTT. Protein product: CATSDSLAGDTDTQYF.

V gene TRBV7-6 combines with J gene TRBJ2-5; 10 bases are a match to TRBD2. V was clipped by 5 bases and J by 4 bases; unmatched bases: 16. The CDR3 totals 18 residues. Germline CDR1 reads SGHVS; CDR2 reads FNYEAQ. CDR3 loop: CASSPVRASGGGSETQYF. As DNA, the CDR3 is TGTGCCAGCAGCCCCGTCCGTGCTAGCGGGGGAGGGTCAGAGACCCAGTACTTC.

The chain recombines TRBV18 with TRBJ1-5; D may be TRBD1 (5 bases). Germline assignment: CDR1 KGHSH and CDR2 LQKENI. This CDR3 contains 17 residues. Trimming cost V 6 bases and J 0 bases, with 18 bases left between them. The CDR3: CASSPIGHSNSNQPQHF. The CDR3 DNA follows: TGTGCCAGCTCCCCCATTGGACATTCGAATAGCAATCAGCCCCAGCATTTT.

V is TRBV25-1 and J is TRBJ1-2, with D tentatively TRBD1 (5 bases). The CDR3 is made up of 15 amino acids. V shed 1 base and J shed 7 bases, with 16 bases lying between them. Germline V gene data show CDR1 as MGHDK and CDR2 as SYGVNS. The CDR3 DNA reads TGTGCCAGCAGTGAATTAGGGGCGGACAATCTTGGCTACACCTTC. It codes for CASSELGADNLGYTF.

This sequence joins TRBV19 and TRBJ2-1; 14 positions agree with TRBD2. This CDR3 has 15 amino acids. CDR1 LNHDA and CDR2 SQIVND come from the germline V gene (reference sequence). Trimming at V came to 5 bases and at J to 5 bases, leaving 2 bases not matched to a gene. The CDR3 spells CASSSGLAGDNEQFF. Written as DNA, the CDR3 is TGTGCCAGTAGTTCGGGACTAGCGGGAGACAATGAGCAGTTCTTC.